The text below deals with one TCR beta chain. Its target is unknown. This specimen belongs to a study of T cells after yellow fever vaccination. Each CDR3 protein gets one entry after TCRdb re-called the 5' RACE reads with MiXCR. Of approximately 330,000 distinct CDR3 sequences listed, around 12% were seen once; the top ten hold 3.2%. Regarding the study as a whole: One caveat is that FACS-sorted repertoires could contain abundant clonotypes contaminating from the bulk population. A minor fraction of clonotypes spanned both CD4 and CD8 compartments. Weaker, the secondary response peaked sooner, at day 5 versus 15.

V was clipped by 0 bases and J by 0 bases; unmatched bases: 5. The CDR3 has 16 amino acids. Germline V CDR1 and CDR2: SGHNT, YYREEE (reference sequence). This chain connects TRBV5-4 to TRBJ2-7; TRBD2 matches 8 bases. The sequences come from CD4+ T cells sorted from PBMCs, collected 15 days after the yellow fever booster vaccination. The sequence came from a man younger than 35 who received the YFV17D yellow fever vaccine. CDR3: CASSLASGGSSYEQYF. CDR3 in DNA: TGTGCCAGCAGCTTGGCGAGCGGGGGTAGCTCCTACGAGCAGTACTTC.